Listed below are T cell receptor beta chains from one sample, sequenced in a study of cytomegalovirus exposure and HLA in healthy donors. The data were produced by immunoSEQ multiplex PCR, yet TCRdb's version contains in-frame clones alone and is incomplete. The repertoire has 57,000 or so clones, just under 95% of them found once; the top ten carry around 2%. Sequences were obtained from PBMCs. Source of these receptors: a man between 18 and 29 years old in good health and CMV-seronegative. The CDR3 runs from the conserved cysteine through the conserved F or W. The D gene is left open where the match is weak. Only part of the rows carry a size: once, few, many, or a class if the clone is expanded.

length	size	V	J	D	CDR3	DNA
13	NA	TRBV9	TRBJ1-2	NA	CASSAGPNYGYTF	TGTGCCAGCAGCGCAGGTCCGAACTATGGCTACACCTTC
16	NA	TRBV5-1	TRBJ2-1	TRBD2	CASSVASGRGNNEQFF	TGCGCCAGCAGCGTAGCTAGCGGGAGGGGCAACAATGAGCAGTTCTTC
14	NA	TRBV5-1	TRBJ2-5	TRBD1	CASRRTGDKETQYF	TGCGCCAGCCGACGTACAGGGGACAAAGAGACCCAGTACTTC
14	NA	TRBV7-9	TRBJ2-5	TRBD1	CASSLDRGLETQYF	TGTGCCAGCAGCTTAGATAGGGGGCTAGAGACCCAGTACTTC
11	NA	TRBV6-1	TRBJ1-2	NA	CASSVDYGYTF	TGTGCCAGCAGTGTCGACTATGGCTACACCTTC
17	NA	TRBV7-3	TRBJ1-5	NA	CASSFGQKSHSNQPQHF	TGTGCCAGCAGCTTCGGACAGAAAAGCCATAGCAATCAGCCCCAGCATTTT
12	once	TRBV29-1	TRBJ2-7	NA	CSVERVGNEQYF	TGCAGCGTTGAGAGGGTCGGGAACGAGCAGTACTTC
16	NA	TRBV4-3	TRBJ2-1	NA	CASSQVGSGPYNEQFF	TGCGCCAGCAGCCAAGTTGGTTCCGGTCCCTACAATGAGCAGTTCTTC
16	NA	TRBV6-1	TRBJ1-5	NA	CASSEYASNSNQPQHF	TGTGCCAGCAGTGAATATGCGAGTAATAGCAATCAGCCCCAGCATTTT
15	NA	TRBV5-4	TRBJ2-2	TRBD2	CASSFTSGRTGELFF	TGTGCCAGCAGCTTCACTAGCGGTAGAACCGGGGAGCTGTTTTTT
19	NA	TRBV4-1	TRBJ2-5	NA	CASSQEGAPDSQTQETQYF	TGCGCCAGCAGCCAAGAAGGGGCACCTGACAGCCAAACTCAAGAGACCCAGTACTTC
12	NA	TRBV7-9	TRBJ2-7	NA	CASSPVVSEQYF	TGTGCCAGCAGCCCAGTGGTGTCCGAGCAGTACTTC
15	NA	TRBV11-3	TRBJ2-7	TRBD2	CASSLTAGGLYEQYF	TGTGCCAGCAGCTTAACGGCGGGAGGGCTCTACGAGCAGTACTTC
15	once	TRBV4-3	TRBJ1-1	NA	CASSQDRQGYTEAFF	TGCGCCAGCAGCCAAGATAGGCAGGGTTACACTGAAGCTTTCTTT
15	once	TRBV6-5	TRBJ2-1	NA	CASSPSGGAYNEQFF	TGTGCCAGCAGTCCCAGCGGAGGGGCCTACAATGAGCAGTTCTTC
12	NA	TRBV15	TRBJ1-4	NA	CATATVNEKLFF	TGTGCCACCGCGACAGTTAATGAAAAACTGTTTTTT
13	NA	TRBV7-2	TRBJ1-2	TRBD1	CASSTPDRNGYTF	TGTGCCAGCAGCACCCCGGACAGGAATGGCTACACCTTC
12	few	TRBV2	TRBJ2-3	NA	CASREVADTQYF	TGTGCCAGCAGGGAAGTCGCAGATACGCAGTATTTT
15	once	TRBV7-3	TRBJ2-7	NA	CASSLTARPSYEQYF	TGTGCCAGCAGCTTAACGGCCAGGCCCTCCTACGAGCAGTACTTC
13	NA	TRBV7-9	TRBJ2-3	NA	CASSPTQTDTQYF	TGTGCCAGCAGCCCAACCCAGACAGATACGCAGTATTTT
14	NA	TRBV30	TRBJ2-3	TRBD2	CAWKIAGGPDTQYF	TGTGCCTGGAAGATAGCGGGAGGGCCAGATACGCAGTATTTT
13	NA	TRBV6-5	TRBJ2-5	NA	CASSLREDETQYF	TGTGCCAGCAGCTTAAGGGAGGACGAGACCCAGTACTTC
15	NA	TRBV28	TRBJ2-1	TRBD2	CASSLKAGDDNEQFF	TGTGCCAGCAGTTTGAAAGCGGGAGATGACAATGAGCAGTTCTTC
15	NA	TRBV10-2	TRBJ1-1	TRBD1	CASRSGGGSNTEAFF	TGCGCCAGCCGTTCAGGGGGCGGCTCGAACACTGAAGCTTTCTTT
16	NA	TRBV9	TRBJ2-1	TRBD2	CASSGLSGRTYNEQFF	TGTGCCAGCAGCGGGTTAAGCGGGAGGACCTACAATGAGCAGTTCTTC
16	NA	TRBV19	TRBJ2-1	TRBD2	CASSIIIAGTYNEQFF	TGTGCCAGTAGTATAATTATAGCGGGAACCTACAATGAGCAGTTCTTC
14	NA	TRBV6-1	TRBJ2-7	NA	CASSPERDYLEQYF	TGTGCCAGCAGCCCAGAAAGAGACTACTTGGAGCAGTACTTC
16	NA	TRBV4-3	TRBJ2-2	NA	CASSQDGIAGLGELFF	TGCGCCAGCAGCCAAGACGGGATCGCGGGGCTCGGGGAGCTGTTTTTT
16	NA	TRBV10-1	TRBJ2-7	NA	CASSESTSADKSEQYF	TGCGCCAGCAGTGAGTCAACATCGGCGGATAAGAGCGAGCAGTACTTC
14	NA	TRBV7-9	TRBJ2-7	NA	CASSLRQGIDEQYF	TGTGCCAGCAGCTTACGCCAGGGTATCGACGAGCAGTACTTC
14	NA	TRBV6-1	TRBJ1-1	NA	CASSEQQGNTEAFF	TGTGCCAGCAGTGAACAGCAGGGCAACACTGAAGCTTTCTTT
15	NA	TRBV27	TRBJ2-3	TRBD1	CASSLGTGAIDTQYF	TGTGCCAGCAGTTTGGGGACAGGGGCAATAGATACGCAGTATTTT
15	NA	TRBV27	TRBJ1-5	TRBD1	CASRPGTGVGQPQHF	TGTGCCAGCAGACCCGGGACAGGGGTAGGTCAGCCCCAGCATTTT
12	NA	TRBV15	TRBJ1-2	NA	CATSSEGWGYTF	TGTGCCACCAGCAGTGAGGGCTGGGGCTACACCTTC
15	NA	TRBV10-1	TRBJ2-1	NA	CASSSSSASYNEQFF	TGCGCCAGCAGCTCTTCTAGCGCCTCCTACAATGAGCAGTTCTTC
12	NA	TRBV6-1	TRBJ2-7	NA	CASSEVLYEQYF	TGTGCCAGCAGTGAAGTCCTCTACGAGCAGTACTTC
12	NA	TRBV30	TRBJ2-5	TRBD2	CAWSFGRETQYF	TGTGCCTGGAGCTTCGGGAGGGAGACCCAGTACTTC
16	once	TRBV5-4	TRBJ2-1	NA	CASSSAGLAVNNEQFF	TGTGCCAGCAGCTCGGCCGGTTTAGCGGTAAACAATGAGCAGTTCTTC
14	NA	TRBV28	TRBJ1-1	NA	CASSLGGAATEAFF	TGTGCCAGCAGTTTAGGGGGGGCCGCCACTGAAGCTTTCTTT
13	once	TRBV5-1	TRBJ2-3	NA	CASSLDFTDTQYF	TGCGCCAGCAGCTTGGACTTCACAGATACGCAGTATTTT
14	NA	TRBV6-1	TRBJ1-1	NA	CASSEGSENTEAFF	TGTGCCAGCAGTGAAGGTAGTGAGAACACTGAAGCTTTCTTT
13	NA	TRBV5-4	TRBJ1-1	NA	CASSLSGGLVAFF	TGTGCCAGCAGCCTCTCGGGGGGCCTAGTGGCTTTCTTT
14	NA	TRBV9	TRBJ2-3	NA	CASSLDYSTDTQYF	TGTGCCAGCAGCCTGGACTATAGCACAGATACGCAGTATTTT
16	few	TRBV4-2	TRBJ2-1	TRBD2	CASSQDLSGRAYEQFF	TGTGCCAGCAGCCAAGATCTCAGCGGGAGGGCTTATGAGCAGTTCTTC
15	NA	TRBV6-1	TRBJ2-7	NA	CASRNGGARTSEQYF	TGTGCCAGCAGAAATGGGGGGGCGCGAACCTCCGAGCAGTACTTC
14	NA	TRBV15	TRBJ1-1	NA	CATSDRFGSTEAFF	TGTGCCACCAGCGACAGGTTTGGGAGCACTGAAGCTTTCTTT
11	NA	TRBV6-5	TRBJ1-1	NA	CASRRTEEAFF	TGTGCCAGCAGAAGAACAGAGGAAGCTTTCTTT
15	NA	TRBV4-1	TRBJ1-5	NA	CASSQERGRDQPQHF	TGCGCCAGCAGCCAAGAGCGAGGGCGAGATCAGCCCCAGCATTTT
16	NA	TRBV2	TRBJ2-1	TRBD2	CASRAGTSGLINEQFF	TGTGCCAGCAGGGCCGGGACTAGCGGGCTGATTAATGAGCAGTTCTTC
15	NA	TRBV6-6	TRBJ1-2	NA	CASRPTTGAGDGYTF	TGTGCCAGCAGGCCCACGACAGGTGCTGGGGATGGCTACACCTTC
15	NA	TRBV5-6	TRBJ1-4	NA	CASSFWAATNEKLFF	TGTGCCAGCAGCTTCTGGGCTGCAACTAATGAAAAACTGTTTTTT
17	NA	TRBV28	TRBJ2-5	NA	CASSSFFLGLLQETQYF	TGTGCCAGCAGTTCGTTTTTCCTTGGACTACTCCAAGAGACCCAGTACTTC
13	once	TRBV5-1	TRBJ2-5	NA	CASSFNREETQYF	TGCGCCAGCAGCTTTAACAGGGAAGAGACCCAGTACTTC
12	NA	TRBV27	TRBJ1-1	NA	CASSSRPAEAFF	TGTGCCAGCAGCTCGCGGCCCGCTGAAGCTTTCTTT
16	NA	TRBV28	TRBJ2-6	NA	CASSLWWASGANVLTF	TGTGCCAGCAGTTTATGGTGGGCCTCTGGGGCCAACGTCCTGACTTTC